These 30 T cell receptor beta chains were all obtained from the same sample, sequenced in a study of CD8+ T cells in alopecia areata listed by TCRdb under 2018. The library was prepared using the immunoSEQ multiplex PCR assay. For TCR sequencing, RNA was extracted from every sample and reverse transcribed into cDNA to serve as template. TCRdb retrieved this table from immuneACCESS and kept in-frame rearrangements only. Not all clones are present; in checked studies, unresolved V genes account for under half, and no reason is known for the remainder. The sample includes 90,000 to 150,000 clones, with around two fifths observed a single time. The ten most abundant clones make up approximately 3.1% of the sample. Sequences were obtained from CD4+ T cells sorted from blood. Every receptor here comes from a human donor with alopecia areata.

Of note for this clone: An end of the junction does not agree with germline; a read error may underlie this. V gene TRBV5-1 combines with J gene TRBJ1-2, with TRBD1 identical over 7 bases. The CDR3 contains 15 residues. Germline V CDR1 and CDR2: SGHRS, YFSETQ. The CDR3 sequence is CASRLGTASGTGYTF. The CDR3 DNA reads as TGCGCCAGCCGCTTAGGGACAGCGTCTGGAACTGGCTACACCTTC. Full variable domain (rest looked up from reference TRBV5-1 and TRBJ1-2): KAGVTQTPRYLIKTRGQQVTLSCSPISGHRSVSWYQQTPGQGLQFLFEYFSETQRNKGNFPGRFSGRQFSNSRSEMNVSTLELGDSALYLCASRLGTASGTGYTFGSGTRLTVV.

The J gene is TRBJ2-5, the V gene TRBV5-5; D perhaps matches TRBD1 (7 bases). Trimming cost V 1 base and J 4 bases, with 14 bases left between them. This CDR3 is 15 amino acids long. CDR1 and CDR2 from the germline V gene are SGHKS and YYEKEE (reference sequence). The CDR3 DNA reads as TGTGCCAGCAGCTTGACAGGACAGGAGGGAGAGACCCAGTACTTC. This sequence encodes CASSLTGQEGETQYF.

This chain connects TRBV29-1 to TRBJ2-7; D not resolved. The CDR3 length is 15 residues. CDR1 is SQVTM and CDR2 is ANQGSEA in the germline V gene. The V gene lost 6 bases and the J gene lost 0 bases, with 18 bases spanning the gap. The CDR3 reads CSVYARKRSSYEQYF. The DNA for the CDR3 is TGCAGCGTCTACGCCCGAAAGAGGAGCTCCTACGAGCAGTACTTC.

The gene calls are TRBV5-1 and TRBJ1-1; D gene ambiguous. CDR3 size: 14 residues. V was trimmed by 4 bases and J by 5 bases, leaving 15 bases between them. Germline CDR1 and CDR2: SGHRS and YFSETQ. The CDR3 sequence: CASSTTGAGTEAFF. In DNA form, the CDR3 reads TGCGCCAGCAGCACCACTGGTGCGGGGACTGAAGCTTTCTTT.

The table lists this clone with a count of one. This sequence joins TRBV7-2 and TRBJ2-7; the D gene is possibly TRBD1 (5 bases). Trimming left V 2 bases short and J 6 bases short, with 11 bases between. Germline V gene data show CDR1 as SGHTA and CDR2 as FQGNSA. CDR3 size: 13 residues. The DNA for the CDR3 is TGTGCCAGCAGCTTACAGGGCTCCCGCGAGCAGTACTTC. Translating it yields CASSLQGSREQYF.

The chain is built from TRBV28 and TRBJ1-2, with D perhaps matching TRBD1 (5 bases). CDR1 and CDR2 from the germline V gene are MDHEN and SYDVKM. V was trimmed by 5 bases and J by 6 bases, leaving 19 bases between them. The CDR3 is 15 residues long. The CDR3 coding sequence is TGTGCCAGCAGTCCCTTGGGTGCTAGGGGCGATGGCTACACCTTC. Protein product: CASSPLGARGDGYTF.

This clone came up a few times. The chain uses TRBV7-2 and TRBJ2-3; 8 nucleotides agree with TRBD2. With V trimmed by 2 bases and J by 5 bases, 6 bases remained unmatched. The CDR3 spans 15 residues. CDR1 and CDR2 (germline): SGHTA, FQGNSA. The CDR3 loop reads CASSLNGRGQDTQYF. The CDR3, as DNA: TGTGCCAGCAGCTTAAACGGGAGGGGACAAGATACGCAGTATTTT. The full variable domain, in which reference TRBV7-2 and TRBJ2-3 provide the parts outside the CDR3, is GAGVSQSPSNKVTEKGKDVELRCDPISGHTALYWYRQSLGQGLEFLIYFQGNSAPDKSGLPSDRFSAERTGGSVSTLTIQRTQQEDSAVYLCASSLNGRGQDTQYFGPGTRLTVL.

This clone occurred many times. The rearrangement links TRBV7-9 to TRBJ1-1; D remains unclear. The germline V gene encodes CDR1 SEHNR and CDR2 FQNEAQ (reference sequence). This CDR3 is built from 10 residues. Trimming removed 2 bases from V and 7 bases from J, with 2 bases in between. The CDR3 is CASSLNEAFF. For the CDR3, the DNA is TGTGCCAGCAGCTTAAATGAAGCTTTCTTT.

The V and J genes are TRBV20-1 and TRBJ2-5; D remains unclear. Germline assignment: CDR1 DFQATT and CDR2 SNEGSKA (reference sequence). The CDR3 is 11 residues long. Trimming took 3 bases from V and 8 from J, leaving 10 bases between them. CDR3 bases: TGCAGTGCTAGGGGCGATGGAACCCAGTACTTC. This translates into CSARGDGTQYF.

This clone was counted between two and nine times. The gene calls are TRBV28 and TRBJ2-1; a possible D gene is TRBD2 (5 bases). Trimming took off 3 bases at V and 3 bases at J, with 15 bases between the two ends. The length of the CDR3 is 16 residues. From germline, CDR1 is MDHEN and CDR2 SYDVKM. The DNA for the CDR3 is TGTGCCAGCAGTTTCCCGCTAGGCGGGCGCTACAATGAGCAGTTCTTC. It is translated as CASSFPLGGRYNEQFF.

This chain links TRBV29-1 with TRBJ2-7; the D is unclear. V lost 4 bases to trimming and J lost 5 bases, with 9 bases between them. The germline CDR1 and CDR2 sequences are SQVTM and ANQGSEA. This CDR3 contains 11 residues. CDR3 sequence: CSVARRNEQYF. The CDR3 DNA follows: TGCAGCGTTGCACGCAGAAACGAGCAGTACTTC.

This clone was recorded a few times. Written as DNA, the CDR3 is TGCAGCGTGGAGGGCAGTTCGAACACCGGGGAGCTGTTTTTT. Amino acids: CSVEGSSNTGELFF. The V gene is TRBV29-1, the J gene TRBJ2-2; D perhaps matches TRBD2 (6 bases). CDR1 is SQVTM and CDR2 is ANQGSEA in the germline V gene. With 6 bases removed from V and 0 bases from J, the gap between germline ends came to 11 bases. The CDR3 has 14 residues.

The chain combines TRBV30 with TRBJ2-4; no clear D gene. The germline CDR1 and CDR2 sequences are GTSNPN and SVGIG (reference sequence). Trimming removed 1 base from V and 6 bases from J, with 16 bases in between. The CDR3 extends over 15 amino acids. CDR3 bases: TGTGCCTGGAGTGGGGCAGTCCGTGATCGAAACATTCAGTACTTC. It is translated as CAWSGAVRDRNIQYF. The variable domain in full, completed from reference TRBV30 and TRBJ2-4, reads SQTIHQWPATLVQPVGSPLSLECTVEGTSNPNLYWYRQAAGRGLQLLFYSVGIGQISSEVPQNLSASRPQDRQFILSSKKLLLSDSGFYLCAWSGAVRDRNIQYFGAGTRLSVL.

This chain joins TRBV18 and TRBJ2-7; TRBD1 matches 10 bases. The CDR3 has 13 amino acids. With 5 bases clipped from V and 7 bases from J, the junction kept 5 bases outside the gene matches. CDR1 and CDR2 (germline): KGHSH, LQKENI. The DNA of the CDR3 is TGTGCCAGCTCAGGGACAGGGGCCAGTGAGCAGTACTTC. Its translation: CASSGTGASEQYF.

The CDR3 spells CASSPGTTTEAFF. CDR3 DNA sequence: TGTGCCAGCAGTCCAGGTACTACCACTGAAGCTTTCTTT. The chain is built from TRBV7-3 and TRBJ1-1; D is undetermined. CDR1 is SGHTA, CDR2 FQGTGA, per germline. Trimming removed 6 bases from V and 4 bases from J, with 12 bases in between. This CDR3 spans 13 amino acids.

V usage is TRBV2 and J usage is TRBJ2-1; a possible D gene is TRBD2 (5 bases). Germline-derived CDR1 and CDR2 are SNHLY and FYNNEI. V lost 6 bases to trimming and J lost 6 bases, with 12 bases between them. The CDR3 extends over 13 amino acids. In nucleotides, the CDR3 is TGTGCCAGCAGAGCCGGACTGGTCAATGAGCAGTTCTTC. This encodes CASRAGLVNEQFF. The variable domain in full, with the rest retrieved from reference TRBV2 and TRBJ2-1, is EPEVTQTPSHQVTQMGQEVILRCVPISNHLYFYWYRQILGQKVEFLVSFYNNEISEKSEIFDDQFSVERPDGSNFTLKIRSTKLEDSAMYFCASRAGLVNEQFFGPGTRLTVL.

This clone showed up just a few times. Additional DNA sequences in this sample encode the identical CDR3. V gene TRBV29-1 combines with J gene TRBJ2-5; unclear D gene. Trimming cost V 4 bases and J 2 bases, with 11 bases left between them. Germline assignment: CDR1 SQVTM and CDR2 ANQGSEA. This CDR3 contains 13 residues. In nucleotides, the CDR3 is TGCAGCGTTGTGGGCCAGATACAAGAGACCCAGTACTTC. This gives the protein CSVVGQIQETQYF.

V gene TRBV6-6 combines with J gene TRBJ2-1; the D is unclear. This CDR3 comprises 15 residues. Germline V gene lookup returns CDR1 MNHNY and CDR2 SVGAGI (reference sequence). Trimming removed 0 bases from V and 6 bases from J, with 12 bases in between. CDR3 region: CASSYSEKIPNEQFF. The DNA of the CDR3 is TGTGCCAGCAGTTACTCTGAGAAAATCCCCAATGAGCAGTTCTTC.

This clone came up a few times. This sequence joins TRBV5-1 and TRBJ2-5; 10 nucleotides agree with TRBD1. Germline CDR1 SGHRS, CDR2 YFSETQ. V shed 3 bases and J 3 bases; nucleotides not matched to a gene: 2. The CDR3 is made up of 14 amino acids. DNA of the CDR3: TGCGCCAGCAGCTCGGGACAGGGGAAAGAGACCCAGTACTTC. Amino acids: CASSSGQGKETQYF.

This clone was seen more than once but under ten times. The chain recombines TRBV29-1 with TRBJ2-2, with a tentative D call TRBD1 (6 bases). The germline V gene has CDR1 SQVTM and CDR2 ANQGSEA. Trimming stripped 4 bases from V and 5 bases from J, with 14 bases between. The CDR3 is 14 amino acids. The CDR3 coding sequence is TGCAGCGTTGGCCCACAGGGTTTGACCGGGGAGCTGTTTTTT. Its protein product is CSVGPQGLTGELFF.

The V gene is TRBV7-6, the J gene TRBJ2-3; 9 bases line up with TRBD2. From germline, CDR1 is SGHVS and CDR2 FNYEAQ. The CDR3 contains 16 residues. Trimming at V came to 4 bases and at J to 6 bases, leaving 11 bases not matched to a gene. For the CDR3, the DNA is TGTGCCAGCAGCTCGGGATTAGCGGGAGTCGGGGATACGCAGTATTTT. Its translation is CASSSGLAGVGDTQYF. The full variable domain, with the rest looked up from reference TRBV7-6 and TRBJ2-3, is GAGVSQSPRYKVTKRGQDVALRCDPISGHVSLYWYRQALGQGPEFLTYFNYEAQQDKSGLPNDRFSAERPEGSISTLTIQRTEQRDSAMYRCASSSGLAGVGDTQYFGPGTRLTVL.

This rearrangement joins TRBV5-1 to TRBJ1-1, with TRBD1 matching 8 bases. In germline, CDR1 is SGHRS, CDR2 YFSETQ. J lost 10 bases, V lost 0 bases, and 14 bases had no gene match. This CDR3 has 16 amino acids. This CDR3 reads CASSLEGQGKLWLAFF. The CDR3 nucleotides read TGCGCCAGCAGCTTGGAAGGACAGGGTAAATTGTGGTTAGCTTTCTTT.

The chain recombines TRBV28 with TRBJ2-7; 10 nucleotides line up with TRBD1. The junction had 5 bases not matched to a gene; V was cut back by 6 bases and J by 3 bases. Looked up from germline, CDR1 is MDHEN and CDR2 is SYDVKM. This CDR3 contains 14 residues. CDR3 region: CASRIGQGVYEQYF. Here the CDR3 DNA reads TGTGCCAGCAGAATCGGACAGGGGGTCTACGAGCAGTACTTC.

The table lists this clone with a few counts. The chain has TRBV11-2 and TRBJ1-1; D is perhaps TRBD1 (6 bases). Germline V gene lookup returns CDR1 SGHAT and CDR2 FQNNGV. This CDR3 contains 14 residues. Trimming cost V 5 bases and J 1 base, with 11 bases left between them. In DNA, the CDR3 is TGTGCCAGCAGCATCGACAGGCGGAACACTGAAGCTTTCTTT. It codes for CASSIDRRNTEAFF.

This clone showed up just a few times. The chain combines TRBV29-1 with TRBJ2-5; tentative D call: TRBD2 (6 bases). Germline lookup yields CDR1 SQVTM and CDR2 ANQGSEA. The CDR3 is 13 amino acids. Trimming pared 3 bases from V and 5 bases from J, leaving 13 bases between. CDR3 in DNA: TGCAGCGTTGATGGTACTAGCAGCGAGACCCAGTACTTC. This gives the protein CSVDGTSSETQYF.

This rearrangement joins TRBV5-1 to TRBJ2-3, with a weak D call TRBD2 (6 bases). The CDR3 spans 13 residues. The V end was cut by 0 bases, the J end by 7 bases, with 9 bases between. Germline assignment: CDR1 SGHRS and CDR2 YFSETQ. The CDR3 nucleotides are TGCGCCAGCAGCTTGGGCGGACTACATACGCAGTATTTT. Its translation: CASSLGGLHTQYF.

The rearrangement joins TRBV14 to TRBJ2-5; 7 bases are shared with TRBD1. The CDR3 has 13 amino acids. V lost 0 bases, J lost 12 bases, and 7 bases stayed unmatched. Germline loops: CDR1 SGHDN, CDR2 FVKESK. The CDR3 DNA follows: TGTGCCAGCAGCCAAGAAGGACAGGTGCGGGAGTACTTC. It is translated as CASSQEGQVREYF. Together with reference TRBV14 and TRBJ2-5, the CDR3 gives the full variable domain: EAGVTQFPSHSVIEKGQTVTLRCDPISGHDNLYWYRRVMGKEIKFLLHFVKESKQDESGMPNNRFLAERTGGTYSTLKVQPAELEDSGVYFCASSQEGQVREYFGPGTRLLVL.

This clone was found a few times. This chain links TRBV20-1 with TRBJ2-5; D gene unclear. Trimming stripped 5 bases from V and 7 bases from J, with 11 bases between. Germline V CDR1 and CDR2: DFQATT, SNEGSKA (reference sequence). This CDR3 has 11 amino acids. The CDR3 coding sequence is TGCAGTGCTTTACAGTCCGGGACCCAGTACTTC. This encodes CSALQSGTQYF.

This clone appeared a few times. The chain has TRBV5-1 and TRBJ2-7; 8 nucleotides align to TRBD2. Germline CDR1 and CDR2: SGHRS and YFSETQ. This CDR3 region has 14 residues. V lost 6 bases and J lost 4; bases outside the gene matches: 9. The CDR3 loop is CASKRREGPYEQYF. DNA for the CDR3: TGCGCCAGCAAGCGACGGGAGGGCCCTTACGAGCAGTACTTC.

Written as DNA, the CDR3 is TGCGCCAGCCGGCGGGAGTACTACGAGCAGTACTTC. Protein product: CASRREYYEQYF. The rearrangement joins TRBV5-1 to TRBJ2-7; TRBD2 matches 7 bases. V dropped 7 bases and J dropped 3; count of bases not matched to a gene: 4. The germline V gene has CDR1 SGHRS and CDR2 YFSETQ. The CDR3 has 12 residues.